This TCR beta chain was retrieved from a study of early T cells in non-severe SARS-CoV-2 infection. This clonotype was detected a few times. Its target is not known. Study-level findings and limits: Clonotype matching in VDJdb favored anti-spike CD8 responses and did not capture private and CD4 specificities.

Looked up from germline, CDR1 is MNHEY and CDR2 is SVGAGI. Deletions cut 0 bases from V and 0 bases from J, with 8 bases between. This CDR3 has 16 amino acids. TCRdb independently ran MiXCR on the 5' RACE reads; one entry per CDR3 protein. Of roughly 56,000 distinct CDR3 sequences in the sample, 7.5% to 10% were seen once. The clonotype comes from an adult who was a healthcare worker with PCR-confirmed SARS-CoV-2 infection or an uninfected control (not recorded which). The chain employs TRBV6-5 and TRBJ1-4, with D uncertain. Sequenced sample: whole blood. Here the CDR3 DNA reads TGTGCCAGCAGTTACTCGGTCGGTGCAACTAATGAAAAACTGTTTTTT. It is translated as CASSYSVGATNEKLFF.